This note documents a single T cell receptor beta chain sequence. These data are taken from a study of cytomegalovirus exposure and HLA in healthy donors. Both 60 Vbeta primers and 13 Jbeta primers went into the PCR. TCRdb's copy holds only in-frame clones and misses some; the assay was immunoSEQ multiplex PCR. The sample yields about 98,000 clones, 74% seen once. V was pared by 5 bases and J by 3 bases, with 13 bases of the junction left unmatched. The CDR3 extends over 18 amino acids. CDR1 and CDR2 (germline): KGHSH, LQKENI. The rearrangement uses TRBV18 and TRBJ2-6, with 7 nucleotides matching TRBD2. This TCR came from a male donor in good health and CMV-seronegative. The specimen was PBMCs. As DNA, the CDR3 is TGTGCCAGCTCAAATACAGCGAGCGGGACTGGTGGGGCCAACGTCCTGACTTTC. Translation gives CASSNTASGTGGANVLTF. Variable domain in full (rest from reference TRBV18 and TRBJ2-6): NAGVMQNPRHLVRRRGQEARLRCSPMKGHSHVYWYRQLPEEGLKFMVYLQKENIIDESGMPKERFSAEFPKEGPSILRIQQVVRGDSAAYFCASSNTASGTGGANVLTFGAGSRLTVL.